A single sample is the source of the 18 T cell receptor beta chains below, sequenced in a study of CD8+CD57+ T cells in acquired aplastic anemia (dated by TCRdb to between 2018 and 2020). TCRdb lists the instrument as Illumina HiSeq 2000. Genomic DNA was used as template for profiling of TCR beta VDJ combinations and CDR3 sequences. The raw public data were reprocessed by TCRdb itself: fastp quality trimming at Q25, MiXCR clonotype calling, in-frame beta chains only. Rows with a matching CDR3 protein are joined into one entry that keeps the most common DNA and genes. For this sample the table gives 400,000 to 450,000 distinct CDR3 sequences, of which around 68% were detected only once. The biggest ten clones account for 3.5% to 4.5% of the sample. Specimen: sorted CD4+, CD8+, or CD8+CD57+ T cells (not recorded which) from PBMCs. The receptors originated from a human donor in good health, serving as a control.

Remarks on this clonotype: An end of the junction does not agree with germline; a read error may underlie this. This chain uses TRBV19 with TRBJ1-6, with 8 bases lining up with TRBD1. The length of the CDR3 is 14 residues. Germline values: CDR1 LNHDA, CDR2 SQIVND (reference sequence). CDR3 sequence reads: CASSRDRLEPPHYF. The CDR3 bases are TGTGCCAGTAGTAGGGACAGGTTAGAGCCACCCCACTACTTT.

The chain is built from TRBV7-8 and TRBJ1-5; D not certain. The germline V gene has CDR1 SGHVS and CDR2 FQNEAQ. V shed 5 bases and J shed 2 bases, with 19 bases lying between them. There are 17 residues in the CDR3. CDR3 protein: CASSVGYWAGGNQPQHF. The CDR3 DNA reads TGTGCCAGCAGCGTAGGCTACTGGGCCGGAGGCAATCAGCCCCAGCATTTT.

This chain uses TRBV11-2 with TRBJ1-5; a weak D match, TRBD1 (5 bases). The CDR3 runs to 16 residues. Germline V CDR1 and CDR2: SGHAT, FQNNGV. V dropped 2 bases and J dropped 6 bases, with 17 bases sitting between them. In nucleotides, the CDR3 is TGTGCCAGCAGCTTAATGTACGGGGGTAGGGTTCAGCCCCAGCATTTT. Translated, it gives CASSLMYGGRVQPQHF.

The V gene is TRBV20-1, the J gene TRBJ1-4; weak D call: TRBD1 (5 bases). Germline V lookup: CDR1 DFQATT, CDR2 SNEGSKA (reference sequence). The CDR3 length is 13 residues. Trimming took off 0 bases at V and 12 bases at J, with 14 bases between the two ends. The CDR3 sequence is CSARDWAGHQLFF. DNA of the CDR3: TGCAGTGCTAGAGATTGGGCCGGACACCAACTGTTTTTT.

This clonotype was detected ten times or more. The V call is TRBV7-2, the J call TRBJ1-5; D not resolved. The CDR3 sequence is 12 residues long. Germline values: CDR1 SGHTA, CDR2 FQGNSA. The ends were cut back, 8 bases at V and 1 base at J, with 6 bases in the middle. DNA of the CDR3: TGTGCCAGCGGCGTAAGCAATCAGCCCCAGCATTTT. This codes for CASGVSNQPQHF.

The gene calls are TRBV12-3 or TRBV12-4 and TRBJ2-3; possible D gene TRBD2, 5 bases. CDR3 length: 15 residues. The V end was cut by 3 bases, the J end by 3 bases, with 13 bases between. The CDR3 DNA is TGTGCCAGCAGTTTCTCGGGGTTCCGGACAGATACGCAGTATTTT. It translates to CASSFSGFRTDTQYF.

This clonotype has at least ten counts. The V call is TRBV20-1, the J call TRBJ1-4, with TRBD1 identical over 9 bases. The J segment lost 7 bases and the V segment lost 6 bases, leaving 9 bases of the junction unmatched. Germline V gene sequence: CDR1 DFQATT, CDR2 SNEGSKA (reference sequence). The CDR3 loop spans 14 amino acids. For the CDR3, the DNA is TGCAGTGCCATTTCCGGGACAGGGAGTGAAAAACTGTTTTTT. Protein sequence: CSAISGTGSEKLFF.

About this clonotype itself: The junction departs from the called germline gene at one end, perhaps through a read error. The chain links TRBV15 to TRBJ2-7; D may correspond to TRBD1 or TRBD2 (5 bases each). The CDR3 is 15 amino acids. Germline V CDR1 and CDR2: LNHNV, YYDKDF (reference sequence). The CDR3: CASSPRPEETDEQYF. The CDR3 DNA is TGTGCCAGCAGCCCCCGACCGGAGGAGACAGATGAGCAGTACTTT.

The table lists this clonotype with a count of one. The chain couples TRBV7-2 to TRBJ1-3; no definite D call. Germline CDR1 SGHTA, CDR2 FQGNSA. The V end lost 4 bases, the J end lost 5 bases, and 12 bases lay between the germline ends. CDR3 length equals 14 residues. The CDR3 loop reads CASSSTAKRNTIYF. The CDR3 DNA follows: TGTGCCAGCAGCTCAACAGCGAAGCGAAACACCATATATTTT.

CDR3 sequence reads: CSVREGSGYTF. Here the CDR3 DNA reads TGCAGCGTGCGGGAGGGAAGCGGCTACACCTTC. J is TRBJ1-2 and V is TRBV29-1, with unresolved D. V was cut by 6 bases and J by 8 bases, with 13 bases left in between. Per the germline V gene, CDR1 is SQVTM and CDR2 is ANQGSEA. The CDR3 runs to 11 residues. Full variable domain (outside the CDR3, taken from reference TRBV29-1 and TRBJ1-2): SAVISQKPSRDICQRGTSLTIQCQVDSQVTMMFWYRQQPGQSLTLIATANQGSEATYESGFVIDKFPISRPNLTFSTLTVSNMSPEDSSIYLCSVREGSGYTFGSGTRLTVV.

This clonotype was picked up one time. V usage is TRBV12-3 or TRBV12-4 and J usage is TRBJ1-2, with a tentative D call TRBD1 (6 bases). The CDR3 totals 10 residues. V was pared by 6 bases and J by 7 bases, with 6 bases between. The CDR3, as DNA: TGTGCCAGCAGACAGGGTGGCTACACCTTC. It specifies CASRQGGYTF.

This clonotype was recorded at least ten times. The chain combines TRBV5-4 with TRBJ1-3; TRBD1 aligns across 7 bases. Germline loops: CDR1 SGHNT, CDR2 YYREEE (reference sequence). The CDR3 runs 17 residues. V lost 7 bases and J lost 0; bases outside the gene matches: 13. CDR3 in DNA: TGTGCCAGCGGAAACAGGGGTCAAATCTACTCTGGAAACACCATATATTTT. Its translation: CASGNRGQIYSGNTIYF.

V and J are TRBV2 and TRBJ2-5, with TRBD2 identical over 7 bases. CDR1 is SNHLY and CDR2 is FYNNEI in the germline V gene. CDR3 length equals 14 residues. The V segment lost 2 bases and the J segment 6 bases; nucleotides outside the gene matches: 6. The CDR3 is CASSERAGRKTQYF. The CDR3 nucleotides read TGTGCCAGCAGTGAAAGAGCGGGGCGGAAGACCCAGTACTTC.

In the case of this clonotype: Relative to the germline gene, one junction end is altered; a read error may explain this. The V call is TRBV7-2, the J call TRBJ2-1, with TRBD1 matching 7 bases. This CDR3 is 14 amino acids long. CDR1 is SGHTA, CDR2 FQGNSA, per germline. CDR3 DNA sequence: TGTGCCAGCACCAAGGACAGGCAAGCCAAAAACATTCAGTTC. It specifies CASTKDRQAKNIQF.

As for this clonotype: An end of the junction differs from the germline gene, which may be a read error. The rearrangement links TRBV10-2 to TRBJ1-2, with a tentative D call TRBD1 (6 bases). Germline V gene sequence: CDR1 WSHSY, CDR2 SAAADI. The CDR3 sequence is 14 residues long. The CDR3 here is CASRVARGHCGYTF. The CDR3 DNA follows: TGTGCCAGCAGGGTAGCACGGGGGCACTGTGGCTACACCTTC.

This chain joins TRBV7-2 and TRBJ1-6, with a tentative D call TRBD1 (5 bases). This CDR3 is 16 amino acids long. The germline CDR1 and CDR2 sequences are SGHTA and FQGNSA. With 5 bases removed from V and 15 bases from J, the gap between germline ends came to 26 bases. The CDR3 region has the DNA TGTGCCAGCAGCGCCGGGACTAGCGTCAATGAGCAGTTCCTCCACTTT. This gives the protein CASSAGTSVNEQFLHF.

The chain couples TRBV7-9 to TRBJ1-4, with D hard to call. Germline assignment: CDR1 SEHNR and CDR2 FQNEAQ (reference sequence). V lost 5 bases and J lost 10, with 11 bases in between. The CDR3 spans 12 residues. This CDR3 is CASSLGPGKLFF. The CDR3 DNA sequence: TGTGCCAGCAGCCTGGGCCCGGGAAAACTGTTTTTT.

The chain links TRBV7-9 to TRBJ1-4; D possibly corresponds to TRBD1 (5 bases). Per germline, CDR1 SEHNR and CDR2 FQNEAQ (reference sequence). Trimming took 4 bases from V and 15 from J, leaving 24 bases between them. The CDR3 totals 15 residues. The CDR3 DNA reads TGTGCCAGCAGCTACGGGGGTTCGACAGAGCAGATATTGTTTTTT. This translates into CASSYGGSTEQILFF.